This T cell receptor beta chain is drawn from a study of blood T cell repertoires in COVID-19. Across the whole study: PBMCs, B-cell-depleted T cells, or T cells were the source of the cDNA or gDNA that made up the material.

The CDR3 totals 15 residues. V was pared by 4 bases and J by 2 bases, with 14 bases between. Germline values: CDR1 KGHSH, CDR2 LQKENI. As originally analysed: The assay estimated nucleated cells by amplifying reference gene primers. Clones were read by immunoSEQ multiplex PCR, and TCRdb kept only the in-frame ones, dropping some. D and trimming come from the DNA, and the V and J calls and clone size come from that table. Among around 200,000 clones listed, 80% to 90% were seen once. Individuals aged roughly 18 to 95 years were recruited from 24 US areas. The TCR sequence derives from a woman aged 40 to 50 with acute COVID-19. Sequencing used PBMCs or T cells enriched from blood (not recorded which). The rearrangement links TRBV18 to TRBJ2-5, with D tentatively TRBD1 (6 bases). In DNA form, the CDR3 reads TGTGCCAGCTCACTAACTATTGGACAGCAAGAGACCCAGTACTTC. It yields the protein CASSLTIGQQETQYF. The entire variable domain, with the rest obtained from reference TRBV18 and TRBJ2-5, is as follows: NAGVMQNPRHLVRRRGQEARLRCSPMKGHSHVYWYRQLPEEGLKFMVYLQKENIIDESGMPKERFSAEFPKEGPSILRIQQVVRGDSAAYFCASSLTIGQQETQYFGPGTRLLVL.